The rows below give T cell receptor beta chains drawn from one sample of a study of early T cells in non-severe SARS-CoV-2 infection. TCRdb fed the 5' RACE reads into MiXCR, producing one record per CDR3 protein. The sample contains approximately 70,000 distinct CDR3 sequences, roughly 12% of which appear only once. The sequenced material came from whole blood. The receptor set was obtained from an adult who was a healthcare worker with PCR-confirmed SARS-CoV-2 infection or an uninfected control (not recorded which). Both conserved end residues are part of each CDR3. A D gene is named only where the DNA matches it firmly. A clone size is listed for some rows: how often the clone was seen (once, few, many), or a class if it is expanded.

TGTGCCAGCAGCTGGCGGAGCTCCTACAATGAGCAGTTCTTC,CASSWRSSYNEQFF,few,TRBJ2-1,TRBV3-1,.
TGTGCCAGCAGCGCCCTGGGACAGCCCTCTGGCTACACCTTC,CASSALGQPSGYTF,few,TRBJ1-2,TRBV9,TRBD1
TGTGCCAGCAGCTCCAGGGAATGGGGGAACACTGAAGCTTTCTTT,CASSSREWGNTEAFF,many,TRBJ1-1,TRBV7-2,.
TGTGCCATCGGGACAGGGTATGGAAACACCATATATTTT,CAIGTGYGNTIYF,.,TRBJ1-3,TRBV10-3,TRBD1
TGTGCCAGCAGTTTCGCCCCGGATACCACCGGGGAGCTGTTTTTT,CASSFAPDTTGELFF,.,TRBJ2-2,TRBV6-6,.
TGTGCCAGCAGCATCACATTGAACACTGAAGCTTTCTTT,CASSITLNTEAFF,many,TRBJ1-1,TRBV7-3,.
TGCGCCAGCAGCTTGGTCGCAGAGGTCTCCTACGAGCAGTACTTC,CASSLVAEVSYEQYF,few,TRBJ2-7,TRBV5-1,.
TGTGCCAGCAGCCGCGGGCGGGGCACCGGGGAGCTGTTTTTT,CASSRGRGTGELFF,few,TRBJ2-2,TRBV11-3,.
TGTGCCAAGGGACTAGCGGCAAACACCGGGGAGCTGTTTTTT,CAKGLAANTGELFF,many,TRBJ2-2,TRBV2,TRBD2
TGTGCCAGCAGTTATTGGGAAGGCAGCTCCTACGAGCAGTACTTC,CASSYWEGSSYEQYF,.,TRBJ2-7,TRBV6-2/TRBV6-3,.
TGTGCCAGCAGGCCCGGGACAGGGGGTAATGATTCACCCCTCCACTTT,CASRPGTGGNDSPLHF,.,TRBJ1-6,TRBV6-5,TRBD1
TGTGCCAGCAGGGTACTCCGGGACAGACCCTACGAGCAGTACTTC,CASRVLRDRPYEQYF,.,TRBJ2-7,TRBV2,TRBD1
TGCAGCGTTGGGGCAGCCAATCAGCCCCAGCATTTT,CSVGAANQPQHF,many,TRBJ1-5,TRBV29-1,.
TGTGCCAGCAGTCCGGACGGACCCTCTTTTAACTATGGCTACACCTTC,CASSPDGPSFNYGYTF,many,TRBJ1-2,TRBV12-3/TRBV12-4,.
TGCAGTGCTAACCGGGACGGAGGAGAAAAACTGTTTTTT,CSANRDGGEKLFF,.,TRBJ1-4,TRBV20-1,.
TGTGCCAGCAGCCAGCTCACAGATACGCAGTATTTT,CASSQLTDTQYF,.,TRBJ2-3,TRBV12-3/TRBV12-4,.
TGCAGTGCTAGAGATGCCAGGGGAGGGACTGAAGCTTTCTTT,CSARDARGGTEAFF,few,TRBJ1-1,TRBV20-1,.
TGTGCCAGCAGCTCCCCGGGGCGGGAGGCCGGGACAGATACGCAGTATTTT,CASSSPGREAGTDTQYF,many,TRBJ2-3,TRBV7-9,TRBD2
TGTGCCACCAGTGACGTAGCAGATACGCAGTATTTT,CATSDVADTQYF,.,TRBJ2-3,TRBV24-1,.
TGTGCCAGCAGTTCATTGTCAGGGGCAGGCGGCACTGAAGCTTTCTTT,CASSSLSGAGGTEAFF,many,TRBJ1-1,TRBV6-2/TRBV6-3,.
TGTGCCAGTAGAAGCGGTCAGAGCTCCTACAATGAACAGTTCTTC,CASRSGQSSYNEQFF,many,TRBJ2-1,TRBV19,.
TGCAGTGCTAGAGATCTGACAGGGATACAAGAGACCCAGTACTTC,CSARDLTGIQETQYF,.,TRBJ2-5,TRBV20-1,TRBD1
TGTGCCAGCAGGGTACCTCTAGCGGGAGCCTACCAAGAGACCCAGTACTTC,CASRVPLAGAYQETQYF,few,TRBJ2-5,TRBV2,TRBD2
TGTGCCAGCAGCCCGTCCCGCCAGGGGGCCCAGTACTTC,CASSPSRQGAQYF,few,TRBJ2-5,TRBV7-2,TRBD1
TGTGCCAGCAGCTTACGGGGGTCGGGGTACGAGCAGTACTTC,CASSLRGSGYEQYF,many,TRBJ2-7,TRBV7-2,.
TGCAGCGCCAGGGACAGGGTCCTTCATGGCTACACCTTC,CSARDRVLHGYTF,many,TRBJ1-2,TRBV29-1,TRBD1
TGCGCCAGCAGCTTGGCCGCATCGAACACCGGGGAGCTGTTTTTT,CASSLAASNTGELFF,few,TRBJ2-2,TRBV5-1,.
TGTGCCAGCAGCTTAGGGACAGCCTCCTACGAGCAGTACTTC,CASSLGTASYEQYF,few,TRBJ2-7,TRBV7-6,.
TGTGCCAGCAGTGCGGGGAGGGCTAAACAAGAGACCCAGTACTTC,CASSAGRAKQETQYF,few,TRBJ2-5,TRBV2,TRBD2
TGTGCCAGCAGCTTAGCGCTGGAGACCCAGTACTTC,CASSLALETQYF,many,TRBJ2-5,TRBV7-8,.
TGTGCCAGCAGCCAAAATCTACAGGGATTGAGCTCCTACAATGAGCAGTTCTTC,CASSQNLQGLSSYNEQFF,.,TRBJ2-1,TRBV3-1,.